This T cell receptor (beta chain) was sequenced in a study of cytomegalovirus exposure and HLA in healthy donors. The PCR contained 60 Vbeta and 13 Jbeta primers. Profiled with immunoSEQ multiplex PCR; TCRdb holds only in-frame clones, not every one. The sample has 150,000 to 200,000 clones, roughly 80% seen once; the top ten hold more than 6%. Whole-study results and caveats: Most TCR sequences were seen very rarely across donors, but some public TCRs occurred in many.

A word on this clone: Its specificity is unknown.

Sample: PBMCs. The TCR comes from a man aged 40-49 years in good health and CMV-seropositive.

The CDR3 sequence: CSVCRDIPPLSYTF. CDR3 coding DNA: TGCAGCGTGTGTAGGGACATCCCTCCGCTCTCCTACACCTTC. V and J are TRBV29-1 and TRBJ1-2; maybe TRBD1 (6 bases). From germline, CDR1 is SQVTM and CDR2 ANQGSEA. CDR3 length: 14 residues. The germline V and J ends were trimmed by 6 bases and 10 bases, with 24 bases remaining between them.